This entry concerns a single TCR beta chain. The CDR3 contains 15 residues. Deletions cut 0 bases from V and 6 bases from J, with 15 bases between. CDR1 is MNHEY, CDR2 SVGAGI, per germline. MiXCR, applied by TCRdb to the 5' RACE reads, yields one record per CDR3 protein. The sample yields 200,000 to 300,000 distinct CDR3 sequences, over 15% seen once. This record comes from a study of T-cell memory formation after mild COVID-19. The chain couples TRBV6-5 to TRBJ2-7, with D possibly being TRBD1 (6 bases). The specimen sequenced was PBMCs or a T cell subset sorted from them (not recorded which). The sequence was obtained from a man in his late teens or twenties who had mild COVID-19 (a few samples of this study predate the infection). Cell type and time point are not known. CDR3 amino acids: CASSYSIQGQLEQYF. Here the CDR3 DNA reads TGTGCCAGCAGTTACTCCATACAAGGACAGCTCGAGCAGTACTTC.